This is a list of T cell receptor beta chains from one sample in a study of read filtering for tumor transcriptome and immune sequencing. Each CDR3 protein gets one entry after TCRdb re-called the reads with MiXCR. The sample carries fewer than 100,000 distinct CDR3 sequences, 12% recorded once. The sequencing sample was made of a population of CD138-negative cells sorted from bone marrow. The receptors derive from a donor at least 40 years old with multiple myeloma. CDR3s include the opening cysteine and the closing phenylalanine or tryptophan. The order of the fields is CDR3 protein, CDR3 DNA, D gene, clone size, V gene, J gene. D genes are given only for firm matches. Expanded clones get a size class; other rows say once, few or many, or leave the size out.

CASSQPPGTGRTTGLGTQYF	TGTGCCAGCAGCCAACCCCCCGGGACAGGTAGAACAACTGGACTGGGGACCCAGTACTTC	TRBD1	many	TRBV14	TRBJ2-5
CASSLPGGLSMNTEAFF	TGTGCCAGCAGCCTCCCCGGGGGCCTTAGTATGAACACTGAAGCTTTCTTT	.	many	TRBV5-6	TRBJ1-1
CASSQGLAQNEKLFF	TGCGCCAGCAGCCAAGGCTTGGCCCAAAATGAAAAACTGTTTTTT	.	many	TRBV4-1	TRBJ1-4
CASSDYKQFF	TGTGCCAGCAGCGACTATAAGCAGTTCTTC	.	many	TRBV6-2/TRBV6-3	TRBJ2-1
CASNGNTGELFF	TGTGCCAGCAATGGGAACACCGGGGAGCTGTTTTTT	.	many	TRBV9	TRBJ2-2
CASSFWPLRGETQYF	TGTGCCAGCAGTTTTTGGCCCTTGAGGGGGGAGACCCAGTACTTC	.	many	TRBV27	TRBJ2-5
CASSLSSHEQYF	TGTGCCAGCAGCTTAAGTAGTCACGAGCAGTACTTC	.	many	TRBV7-9	TRBJ2-7
CASSLALTSGRAGEQFF	TGCGCCAGCAGCTTGGCGCTTACTAGCGGGAGGGCGGGTGAGCAGTTCTTC	TRBD2	many	TRBV5-1	TRBJ2-1
CASQDGTTGYEQYF	TGTGCCAGCCAGGACGGTACTACAGGCTACGAGCAGTACTTC	.	many	TRBV28	TRBJ2-7
CASSVSLTGELFF	TGTGCCAGCAGCGTATCGCTTACCGGGGAGCTGTTTTTT	.	many	TRBV9	TRBJ2-2
CASSYAGQGETQHF	TGCGCCAGCAGCTATGCCGGACAGGGGGAGACCCAGCACTTC	TRBD1	.	TRBV5-1	TRBJ2-5
CASSLQGAGILAVLVNEQFF	TGCGCCAGCAGCTTACAGGGGGCAGGAATCTTGGCGGTACTTGTCAATGAGCAGTTCTTC	TRBD1	many	TRBV5-1	TRBJ2-1
CSARNSFDGIGDTQYF	TGCAGTGCTAGGAATAGTTTTGACGGTATTGGAGATACGCAGTATTTT	.	many	TRBV20-1	TRBJ2-3
CASSPRARGGYTF	TGTGCCAGCAGCCCGCGGGCACGAGGAGGCTACACCTTC	.	many	TRBV7-9	TRBJ1-2
CASSSVGTPDYGYTF	TGTGCCAGCAGCTCCGTAGGGACACCTGATTATGGCTACACCTTC	.	many	TRBV7-9	TRBJ1-2
CASSLGQAPDTQYF	TGCGCCAGCAGCTTGGGACAGGCCCCAGATACGCAGTATTTT	.	many	TRBV5-1	TRBJ2-3
CASSWDGNTEAFF	TGCGCCAGCAGCTGGGACGGGAACACTGAAGCTTTCTTT	.	many	TRBV5-1	TRBJ1-1
CASSLGQGGTGELFF	TGTGCCAGCAGCCTCGGACAGGGGGGCACCGGGGAGCTGTTTTTT	TRBD1	once	TRBV2	TRBJ2-2
CSVGAMNTEAFF	TGCAGCGTTGGGGCGATGAACACTGAAGCTTTCTTT	.	many	TRBV29-1	TRBJ1-1
CASSLGLAASYEQYF	TGCGCCAGCAGCCTCGGACTAGCGGCCTCCTACGAGCAGTACTTC	TRBD2	few	TRBV4-1	TRBJ2-7
CASSSYRGQETQYF	TGTGCCAGCAGCTCCTACAGGGGTCAAGAGACCCAGTACTTC	TRBD1	few	TRBV7-8	TRBJ2-5
CASSSRGQEPQHF	TGTGCCAGCAGTTCAAGGGGTCAAGAGCCCCAGCATTTT	.	.	TRBV12-3/TRBV12-4	TRBJ1-5
CASSTDRDSYNEQFF	TGCGCCAGCAGCACTGACAGGGACTCCTACAATGAGCAGTTCTTC	TRBD1	many	TRBV5-1	TRBJ2-1
CASSQRGGSYEQYF	TGTGCCAGCAGCCAGCGGGGCGGCTCCTACGAGCAGTACTTC	TRBD2	many	TRBV11-3	TRBJ2-7
CASSEQTGGKNIQYF	TGTGCCAGCAGTGAGCAGACAGGGGGCAAAAACATTCAGTACTTC	TRBD1	many	TRBV28	TRBJ2-4
CASGDRNYEQYF	TGTGCCAGCGGCGACAGAAACTACGAGCAGTACTTC	.	many	TRBV27	TRBJ2-7
CASRAGQVSNQPQHF	TGTGCCAGCAGGGCAGGACAGGTTAGCAATCAGCCCCAGCATTTT	TRBD1	many	TRBV6-1	TRBJ1-5
CASIPMQGLAGYEQYF	TGTGCCAGCATCCCCATGCAAGGACTAGCGGGGTACGAGCAGTACTTC	TRBD2	many	TRBV28	TRBJ2-7
CASSLRSLAGVGEQFF	TGTGCCAGCAGTTTACGCTCCTTAGCGGGAGTGGGTGAGCAGTTCTTC	TRBD2	few	TRBV28	TRBJ2-1
CASSTTGGKDTQYF	TGTGCCAGCAGTACTACAGGGGGCAAGGATACGCAGTATTTT	TRBD1	few	TRBV28	TRBJ2-3
CASSLARGQTTGELFF	TGCGCCAGCAGCTTGGCGAGGGGACAAACCACCGGGGAGCTGTTTTTT	.	many	TRBV5-1	TRBJ2-2
CASSLSQGNWYF	TGTGCCAGCAGCTTAAGCCAGGGGAATTGGTATTTT	.	many	TRBV7-9	TRBJ2-3
CSARDALTPSARFF	TGCAGTGCTAGAGATGCGCTGACCCCCTCCGCGCGGTTCTTC	.	many	TRBV20-1	TRBJ2-1
CASSLLGSSYNEQFF	TGTGCCAGCAGCCTCCTTGGGAGCTCCTACAATGAGCAGTTCTTC	.	.	TRBV7-9	TRBJ2-1
CASRTGGGTIETQYF	TGTGCCAGCAGAACAGGGGGCGGCACAATAGAGACCCAGTACTTC	TRBD1	many	TRBV12-3/TRBV12-4	TRBJ2-5